The rows below give T cell receptor beta chains drawn from one sample of a study of cytomegalovirus exposure and HLA in healthy donors. Clones were read by immunoSEQ multiplex PCR, and TCRdb kept only the in-frame ones, dropping some. Among roughly 130,000 clones listed, more than 55% were seen once. Sequencing used PBMCs. These receptors were taken from a man in his late teens or twenties in good health and CMV-seronegative. CDR3s include the opening cysteine and the closing phenylalanine or tryptophan. Fields, in order: CDR3 DNA, CDR3 protein, J gene, V gene, CDR3 length, D gene. D genes are given only for firm matches.

TGTGCCAGCAGTGAGAACAGGATTCTCGACGAGCAGTACTTC | CASSENRILDEQYF | TRBJ2-7 | TRBV6-1 | 14 | .
TGCGCCAGCACCCTGGACAGGGGGCGCGAGGGCTATGGCTACACCTTC | CASTLDRGREGYGYTF | TRBJ1-2 | TRBV5-1 | 16 | TRBD1
TGTGCCAGCAGTCCCGGGGGGGAAGCTTTCTTT | CASSPGGEAFF | TRBJ1-1 | TRBV7-9 | 11 | .
TGCGCCAGCGGGAGACAGGGGGATACGCAGTATTTT | CASGRQGDTQYF | TRBJ2-3 | TRBV10-2 | 12 | TRBD1
TGTGCCATCAGTGGATCTGACGGGGACTCTCTTTGGGGCTACACCTTC | CAISGSDGDSLWGYTF | TRBJ1-2 | TRBV10-3 | 16 | .
TGTGCCAGTAGTACGACAGGGGGGGGGACCGAGCAGTACTTC | CASSTTGGGTEQYF | TRBJ2-7 | TRBV19 | 14 | TRBD1
TGTGCCAGCAAAGACAGGTTTACCTACGAGCAGTACTTC | CASKDRFTYEQYF | TRBJ2-7 | TRBV2 | 13 | .
TGTGCCAGTAAGATTGGTAGAGCCCCGAACACCGGGGAGCTGTTTTTT | CASKIGRAPNTGELFF | TRBJ2-2 | TRBV19 | 16 | .
TGTGCCAGTAGTATAGCGGGACAGCTCTACGAGCAGTACTTC | CASSIAGQLYEQYF | TRBJ2-7 | TRBV19 | 14 | TRBD1
TGTGCCATCAGTACTACCCAGGGGGCCGCACCTTCGCAGTACTTC | CAISTTQGAAPSQYF | TRBJ2-7 | TRBV10-3 | 15 | TRBD1
TGTGCCAGCAGCTTTCTAACAGGGGGCGAGCAGTACTTC | CASSFLTGGEQYF | TRBJ2-7 | TRBV7-9 | 13 | TRBD1